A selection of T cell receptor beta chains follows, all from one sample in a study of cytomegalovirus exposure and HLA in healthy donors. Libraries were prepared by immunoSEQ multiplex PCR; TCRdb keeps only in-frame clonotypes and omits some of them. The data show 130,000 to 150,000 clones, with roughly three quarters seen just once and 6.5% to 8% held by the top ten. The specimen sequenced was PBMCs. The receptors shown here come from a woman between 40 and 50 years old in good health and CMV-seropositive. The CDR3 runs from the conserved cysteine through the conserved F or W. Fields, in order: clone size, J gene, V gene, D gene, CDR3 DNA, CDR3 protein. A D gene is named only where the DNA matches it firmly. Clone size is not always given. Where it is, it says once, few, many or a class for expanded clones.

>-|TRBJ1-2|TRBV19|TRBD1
TGTGCCAGTACTCAGGGGGCTCTTCGGTCCTATGGCTACACCTTC
CASTQGALRSYGYTF
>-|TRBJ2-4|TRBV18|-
TGTGCCAGCTCACCGGCTCCGGGGAACATTCAGTACTTC
CASSPAPGNIQYF
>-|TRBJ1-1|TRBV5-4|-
TGTGCCAGCAGCTGGAGGCTATCAGGGAACACTGAAGCTTTCTTT
CASSWRLSGNTEAFF
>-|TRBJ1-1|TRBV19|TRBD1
TGTGCCAGTAGTATAGGACAGGGGGTCACTGAAGCTTTCTTT
CASSIGQGVTEAFF
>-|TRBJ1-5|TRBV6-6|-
TGTGCCAGCAGTTACGAGGGTTTGAATCAGCCCCAGCATTTT
CASSYEGLNQPQHF
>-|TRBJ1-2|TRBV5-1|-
TGCGCCAGCAGCCCTGAGGGTACGTCGTTCGACTATGGCTACACCTTC
CASSPEGTSFDYGYTF
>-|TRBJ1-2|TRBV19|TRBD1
TGTGCCAGTAGTATACAGGGACAGCGGAATGGCTACACCTTC
CASSIQGQRNGYTF
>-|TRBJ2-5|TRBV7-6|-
TGTGCCAGCAGCCCACAGGCGCTCGGGGGAGAGACCCAGTACTTC
CASSPQALGGETQYF
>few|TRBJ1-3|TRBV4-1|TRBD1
TGCGCCAGCAGCCAACTTCAAGCACGGACAGGGGGCTTCTCCTCTGGAAACACCATATATTTT
CASSQLQARTGGFSSGNTIYF
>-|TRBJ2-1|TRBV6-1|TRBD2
TGTGCCAGCAGTGAAATTTGGCTAGCGGGGGTAGATGAGCAGTTCTTC
CASSEIWLAGVDEQFF
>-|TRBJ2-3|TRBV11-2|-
TGTGCCAGCAGCCCCCTCGGGGGGCGGGGCACAGATACGCAGTATTTT
CASSPLGGRGTDTQYF
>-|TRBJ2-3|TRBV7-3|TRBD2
TGTGCCAGCAGCGTCTCTAGCGGTAACACAGATACGCAGTATTTT
CASSVSSGNTDTQYF
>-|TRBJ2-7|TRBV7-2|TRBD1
TGTGCCAGCAGCTTAGAATTAGGGGGCTTTGGCAGTTCCTCCTACGAGCAGTACTTC
CASSLELGGFGSSSYEQYF
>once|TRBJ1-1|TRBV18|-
TGTGCCAGCTCACCAGCGGGGGGCGGGACAAGCACTGAAGCTTTCTTT
CASSPAGGGTSTEAFF
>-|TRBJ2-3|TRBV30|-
TGTGCTTGGAGCCCCGGGACTCAGGGAGATACGCAGTATTTT
CAWSPGTQGDTQYF
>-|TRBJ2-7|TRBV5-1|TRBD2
TGCGCCAGCAGCGATGAGCGGGGTTACGAGCAGTACTTC
CASSDERGYEQYF
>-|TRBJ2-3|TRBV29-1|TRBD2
TGCAGCGTTCTAGCGGGGGCCTGGACAGATACGCAGTATTTT
CSVLAGAWTDTQYF
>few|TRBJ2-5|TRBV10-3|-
TGTGCCAGCGGAATTCAAGAGACCCAGTACTTC
CASGIQETQYF
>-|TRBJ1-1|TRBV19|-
TGTGCCAGTAGTCAAGGACTTAGGGGGACTGAAGCTTTCTTT
CASSQGLRGTEAFF
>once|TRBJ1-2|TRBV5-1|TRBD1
TGCGCCAGCAGCTACGGACAGGGGGACTATGGCTACACCTTC
CASSYGQGDYGYTF
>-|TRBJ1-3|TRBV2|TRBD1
TGTGCCAGCAGTGAAATGGCAGGGGGCCCTTACTCTGGAAACACCATATATTTT
CASSEMAGGPYSGNTIYF
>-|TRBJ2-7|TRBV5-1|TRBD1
TGCGCCAGCAGCCCGGGACAGGGGGCCTACGAGCAGTACTTC
CASSPGQGAYEQYF
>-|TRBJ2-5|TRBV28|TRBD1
TGTGCCAGCATGGGCCGGACAGGGAAAGAATTCGAGACCCAGTACTTC
CASMGRTGKEFETQYF
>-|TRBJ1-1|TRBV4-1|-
TGCGCCAGCAGCCAAGGTTCCGTTATCCCTGAAGCTTTCTTT
CASSQGSVIPEAFF
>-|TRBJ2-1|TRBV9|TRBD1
TGTGCCAGCAGCGGACCGACAGGGGAAGCTAGGAATGAGCAGTTCTTC
CASSGPTGEARNEQFF
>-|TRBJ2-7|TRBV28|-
TGTGCCAGCAAAATTGGGGGCAGCTCCTACGAGCAGTACTTC
CASKIGGSSYEQYF
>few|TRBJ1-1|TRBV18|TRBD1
TGTGCCAGCTCACCTTTAACAGGGGACACTGAAGCTTTCTTT
CASSPLTGDTEAFF
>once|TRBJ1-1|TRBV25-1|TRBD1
TGTGCCAGCAGTACTGGGACAGCCCTTACTGAAGCTTTCTTT
CASSTGTALTEAFF
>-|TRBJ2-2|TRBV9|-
TGTGCCAGCAGCGTAAGTAGGAACACCGGGGAGCTGTTTTTT
CASSVSRNTGELFF
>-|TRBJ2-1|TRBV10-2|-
TGCGCCAGCAGTGGGGCGGGGGCTGGGAATGAGCAGTTCTTC
CASSGAGAGNEQFF
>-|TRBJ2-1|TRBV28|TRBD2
TGTGCCAGCAGTTTCCGAACTAGCGGGGGGACCAATGAGCAGTTCTTC
CASSFRTSGGTNEQFF
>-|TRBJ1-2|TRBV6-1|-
TGTGCCAGCAGTGAAGCAGCCCCCTTGGACTATGGCTACACCTTC
CASSEAAPLDYGYTF
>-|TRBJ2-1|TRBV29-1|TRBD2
TGCAGCGTTGTTGTTCGGCGGGGAGGGGAGAACAATGAGCAGTTCTTC
CSVVVRRGGENNEQFF
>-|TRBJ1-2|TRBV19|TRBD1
TGTGCCAGTGGCTACAGGGGAAGTGGGCATGGCTACACCTTC
CASGYRGSGHGYTF
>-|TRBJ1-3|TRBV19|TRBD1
TGTGCCAGTAGTCCGACAGGGAGTGGAAACACCATATATTTT
CASSPTGSGNTIYF
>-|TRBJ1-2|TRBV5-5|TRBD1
TGTGCCAGCAGGCCGGACAGGGGGTCTTCCTATGGCTACACCTTC
CASRPDRGSSYGYTF
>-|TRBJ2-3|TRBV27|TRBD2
TGTGCCAGCCGGCCGACTAGCGGAATCACAGATACGCAGTATTTT
CASRPTSGITDTQYF
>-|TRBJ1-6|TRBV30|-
TGTGCCTGGGAGCGCTCCTATAATTCACCCCTCCACTTT
CAWERSYNSPLHF
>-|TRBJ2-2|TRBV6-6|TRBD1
TGTGCCAGCACCCTACAGGGGCCGGCGAACACCGGGGAGCTGTTTTTT
CASTLQGPANTGELFF
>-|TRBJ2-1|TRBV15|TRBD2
TGTGCCACCAGCAGAGAAGCGGGGGGGCTTGGCGATGAGCAGTTCTTC
CATSREAGGLGDEQFF
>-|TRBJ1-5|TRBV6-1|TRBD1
TGTGCCAGCAGTAAGGAACAGGGGTATTGGGAGCCCCAGCATTTT
CASSKEQGYWEPQHF